Presented here are 14 T cell receptor beta chains from one specimen sequenced in a study of blood T cell repertoires in COVID-19. TCRdb's table, derived via immunoSEQ multiplex PCR, lists solely in-frame clones and lacks some. Of approximately 290,000 clones in the sample, around 90% are singletons; the top ten hold about 2%. Sequenced input: peripheral blood. All receptors derive from a man between 18 and 29 years old with active or convalescent COVID-19.

The CDR3 sequence is CAISGALTGSFRRNTEAFF. Written as DNA, the CDR3 is TGTGCCATCAGTGGCGCGCTGACAGGTAGCTTTCGCAGGAACACTGAAGCTTTCTTT. This chain links TRBV10-3 with TRBJ1-1; D might be TRBD1 (6 bases). From germline, CDR1 is ENHRY and CDR2 SYGVKD. CDR3 size: 19 residues. The V gene lost 4 bases and the J gene lost 1 base, with 25 bases spanning the gap.

The chain is built from TRBV28 and TRBJ2-2, with TRBD2 matching over 13 bases. V lost 5 bases, J lost 6 bases, and 6 bases stayed unmatched. The CDR3 is made up of 16 amino acids. Germline CDR1 MDHEN, CDR2 SYDVKM. The CDR3 is CASSLRTSGRSGELFF. In DNA, the CDR3 is TGTGCCAGCAGTCTCCGGACTAGCGGGAGATCCGGGGAGCTGTTTTTT.

This chain connects TRBV19 to TRBJ1-5, with D possibly matching TRBD1 (5 bases). The V end lost 3 bases, the J end lost 2 bases, and 11 bases lay between the germline ends. The CDR3 totals 15 residues. CDR1 is LNHDA, CDR2 SQIVND, per germline (reference sequence). The CDR3 is CASSIFGRGNQPQHF. Here the CDR3 DNA reads TGTGCCAGTAGTATTTTCGGCAGGGGCAATCAGCCCCAGCATTTT.

This rearrangement joins TRBV28 to TRBJ1-6; 8 bases match TRBD1. The trim removed 3 bases at V and 15 bases at J, leaving 10 bases unmatched. The germline V gene encodes CDR1 MDHEN and CDR2 SYDVKM. This CDR3 region has 14 residues. The CDR3: CASSLEQGDSGLHF. CDR3 sequence (DNA): TGTGCCAGCAGTTTGGAACAGGGGGATTCTGGCCTCCACTTT.

CDR3 in amino acids: CASSDWWAGGITGELFF. In DNA form, the CDR3 reads TGTGCCAGCAGTGATTGGTGGGCAGGGGGGATCACCGGGGAGCTGTTTTTT. The V call is TRBV6-1, the J call TRBJ2-2, with D tentatively TRBD1 (7 bases). The CDR3 has 17 residues. Per the germline V gene, CDR1 is MNHNS and CDR2 is SASEGT. V lost 3 bases and J 4 bases, leaving 18 bases between the germline ends.

The J gene is TRBJ2-1, the V gene TRBV6-5; 7 bases are a match to TRBD2. CDR1 MNHEY and CDR2 SVGAGI come from the germline V gene. V lost 6 bases and J lost 6; bases outside the gene matches: 11. The CDR3 extends over 15 amino acids. CDR3 sequence (DNA): TGTGCCAGCAGGACCTTGGCGGGAGTCCTCAATGAGCAGTTCTTC. It encodes CASRTLAGVLNEQFF.

The V call is TRBV18, the J call TRBJ1-2, with 7 bases lining up with TRBD1. The trim removed 2 bases at V and 7 bases at J, leaving 10 bases unmatched. This CDR3 spans 15 amino acids. The germline V gene has CDR1 KGHSH and CDR2 LQKENI. CDR3 region: CASSPKTGSSFGYTF. The CDR3, as DNA: TGTGCCAGCTCACCAAAGACAGGGAGTTCCTTTGGCTACACCTTC.

This sequence joins TRBV28 and TRBJ2-7; 11 bases match TRBD2. The ends lost 5 bases at V and 0 bases at J; junction bases unmatched: 6. The germline V gene has CDR1 MDHEN and CDR2 SYDVKM. CDR3 length: 16 amino acids. The CDR3 DNA follows: TGTGCCAGCAGTCCGAAGGGACTAGCGGTCTCCTACGAGCAGTACTTC. It is translated as CASSPKGLAVSYEQYF. Variable domain in full (rest from reference TRBV28 and TRBJ2-7): DVKVTQSSRYLVKRTGEKVFLECVQDMDHENMFWYRQDPGLGLRLIYFSYDVKMKEKGDIPEGYSVSREKKERFSLILESASTNQTSMYLCASSPKGLAVSYEQYFGPGTRLTVT.

The chain employs TRBV7-9 and TRBJ1-2; D unresolved. Trimming stripped 3 bases from V and 2 bases from J, with 4 bases between. Looked up from germline, CDR1 is SEHNR and CDR2 is FQNEAQ (reference sequence). The CDR3 is 12 amino acids. CDR3 coding DNA: TGTGCCAGCAGCTTGGAGAACTATGGCTACACCTTC. It is translated as CASSLENYGYTF.

A few counts support this clone. The chain recombines TRBV28 with TRBJ2-7; 7 bases agree with TRBD2. The CDR3 is made up of 15 amino acids. Germline loops: CDR1 MDHEN, CDR2 SYDVKM. V was pared by 9 bases and J by 3 bases, with 14 bases of the junction left unmatched. As DNA, the CDR3 is TGTGCCAGTATGAATGGGGGAGGGGAGCTCTACGAGCAGTACTTC. Translated: CASMNGGGELYEQYF.

The chain carries TRBV7-4 and TRBJ2-3, with 9 nucleotides matching TRBD1. In germline, CDR1 is SGHVT, CDR2 SQSDAQ. The length of the CDR3 is 16 residues. Trimming cost V 4 bases and J 6 bases; bases outside gene matches: 11. The CDR3 DNA is TGTGCCAGCAGCTATACCCGGGACAGGGTTCTCGATACGCAGTATTTT. Residues: CASSYTRDRVLDTQYF.

This chain uses TRBV6-2 or TRBV6-3 with TRBJ2-3; weak D call: TRBD1 (6 bases). The CDR3 totals 15 residues. CDR1 MNHEY and CDR2 SVGEGT come from the germline V gene. V lost 7 bases and J 3 bases, leaving 17 bases between the germline ends. The CDR3 spells CASTPRGQGTDTQYF. CDR3 nucleotides: TGTGCCAGCACCCCCCGCGGCCAGGGGACAGATACGCAGTATTTT.

This chain connects TRBV12-3 or TRBV12-4 to TRBJ1-1; maybe TRBD1 (5 bases). The CDR3 contains 12 residues. Trimming removed 8 bases at V and 4 bases at J, with 11 bases between. The CDR3 loop is CASGGTITEAFF. CDR3 DNA sequence: TGTGCCAGCGGAGGGACCATCACTGAAGCTTTCTTT.

V gene TRBV20-1 combines with J gene TRBJ2-5; D is perhaps TRBD1 (6 bases). This CDR3 contains 14 residues. V was pared by 3 bases and J by 5 bases, with 16 bases between. Germline V lookup: CDR1 DFQATT, CDR2 SNEGSKA (reference sequence). The CDR3 DNA reads TGCAGTGCTAGTTCGGGGCAGGGGACGGAGACCCAGTACTTC. This encodes CSASSGQGTETQYF.